These T cell receptor beta chains were read from a single sample in a study of shared clonotypes between healthy human individuals. Assay: immunoSEQ multiplex PCR; the TCRdb copy retains only in-frame clones and omits some. The sample yields more than 2 million clones, approximately 94% seen once. Sequencing was done on a sample of naive CD4+ T cells sorted from blood. The receptors were gathered from a man in his late teens or twenties in good health. CDR3s include the opening cysteine and the closing phenylalanine or tryptophan. D genes are given only for firm matches. Clone size, where shown, is once, few, many, or a class for clones that have expanded.

NA	TRBV6-1	TRBJ2-5	NA	CASNLGGGLRETQYF	TGTGCCAGCAACCTAGGGGGGGGACTAAGGGAGACCCAGTACTTC
NA	TRBV6-5	TRBJ2-7	NA	CASSYSSSGAGWEQYF	TGTGCCAGCAGTTATTCATCCAGCGGTGCGGGTTGGGAGCAGTACTTC
TRBD1	TRBV2	TRBJ2-1	NA	CASRRGQGRGEQFF	TGTGCCAGCAGGAGGGGACAGGGGAGGGGTGAGCAGTTCTTC
NA	TRBV6-4	TRBJ2-7	NA	CASSPQAAGPYEQYF	TGTGCCAGCAGTCCACAGGCTGCCGGACCCTACGAGCAGTACTTC
TRBD1	TRBV30	TRBJ1-2	NA	CAWRTGISGNYGYTF	TGTGCCTGGAGGACAGGGATTAGTGGTAACTATGGCTACACCTTC
NA	TRBV7-3	TRBJ2-3	NA	CASSLPSPGGGADTQYF	TGTGCCAGCAGCCTACCCTCGCCCGGGGGAGGCGCAGATACGCAGTATTTT
NA	TRBV7-9	TRBJ2-7	NA	CASSLGAPPAGEQYF	TGTGCCAGCAGCTTAGGAGCACCCCCCGCTGGCGAGCAGTACTTC
NA	TRBV7-2	TRBJ2-1	once	CASSLARKRGSNEQFF	TGTGCCAGCAGCTTGGCCCGCAAGAGAGGGTCGAATGAGCAGTTCTTC
NA	TRBV5-1	TRBJ2-7	NA	CASSLEQGYEQYF	TGCGCCAGCAGCTTGGAACAGGGCTACGAGCAGTACTTC
NA	TRBV7-6	TRBJ1-6	NA	CASSLGQVNSPLHF	TGTGCCAGCAGCTTGGGGCAGGTTAATTCACCCCTCCACTTT
TRBD2	TRBV5-4	TRBJ2-7	NA	CASSLWASGIYEQYF	TGTGCCAGCAGCTTGTGGGCTAGCGGGATCTACGAGCAGTACTTC
TRBD2	TRBV28	TRBJ2-1	NA	CASLGGTHYNEQFF	TGTGCCAGCTTGGGGGGGACGCACTACAATGAGCAGTTCTTC
NA	TRBV6-6	TRBJ2-2	NA	CASVESAGELFF	TGTGCCAGCGTCGAGTCGGCCGGGGAGCTGTTTTTT
TRBD1	TRBV5-1	TRBJ1-2	NA	CASRPGQGNYGYTF	TGCGCCAGCAGGCCCGGACAGGGTAACTATGGCTACACCTTC
TRBD1	TRBV4-3	TRBJ1-4	NA	CASSQEQGRDEKLFF	TGCGCCAGCAGCCAAGAACAGGGGAGGGACGAAAAACTGTTTTTT
NA	TRBV7-8	TRBJ2-7	NA	CASSFGGTGHHEQYF	TGTGCCAGCAGCTTCGGGGGTACAGGGCACCACGAGCAGTACTTC
TRBD1	TRBV18	TRBJ2-7	NA	CASSPPQRQGYEQYF	TGTGCCAGCTCACCCCCTCAAAGACAGGGCTACGAGCAGTACTTC
NA	TRBV4-1	TRBJ1-2	NA	CASSQEMEGLNYGYTF	TGCGCCAGCAGCCAAGAAATGGAAGGACTTAACTATGGCTACACCTTC
NA	TRBV10-3	TRBJ1-4	NA	CAISESWASGEKLFF	TGTGCCATCAGTGAGTCTTGGGCATCAGGGGAAAAACTGTTTTTT
TRBD1	TRBV29-1	TRBJ1-1	NA	CSARTGGIGTEAFF	TGCAGCGCAAGGACAGGGGGCATAGGCACTGAAGCTTTCTTT
NA	TRBV30	TRBJ2-5	NA	CAWSVPGSQETQYF	TGTGCCTGGAGTGTACCAGGATCCCAAGAGACCCAGTACTTC
NA	TRBV5-1	TRBJ2-3	NA	CASTLTGSTDTQYF	TGCGCCAGCACGTTAACAGGGAGCACAGATACGCAGTATTTT
NA	TRBV11-2	TRBJ2-3	NA	CASSLGALLSTDTQYF	TGTGCCAGCAGCTTAGGGGCCCTGCTTTCTACAGATACGCAGTATTTT
TRBD1	TRBV10-3	TRBJ2-2	once	CAISESPGQGTPGELFF	TGTGCCATCAGTGAGTCCCCTGGACAGGGGACTCCCGGGGAGCTGTTTTTT
TRBD1	TRBV18	TRBJ2-5	NA	CASSFGTGGETQYF	TGTGCCAGCTCCTTCGGGACAGGCGGAGAGACCCAGTACTTC
NA	TRBV28	TRBJ2-6	NA	CASRGGLASGANVLTF	TGTGCCAGCAGGGGGGGACTGGCCTCTGGGGCCAACGTCCTGACTTTC
TRBD1	TRBV29-1	TRBJ2-3	NA	CSVEGGTGSGTQYF	TGCAGCGTTGAAGGGGGGACAGGCTCCGGGACGCAGTATTTT
TRBD1	TRBV9	TRBJ2-5	once	CASSVVPGGSETQYF	TGTGCCAGCAGCGTAGTCCCAGGGGGCTCGGAGACCCAGTACTTC
NA	TRBV2	TRBJ2-5	NA	CASRLTRETQYF	TGTGCCAGCAGGCTTACTAGGGAGACCCAGTACTTC
TRBD1	TRBV7-7	TRBJ2-7	few	CASSRDRITEQYF	TGTGCTAGCAGCCGGGACAGGATAACGGAGCAGTACTTC
NA	TRBV4-1	TRBJ1-4	once	CASSQPGGTTNEKLFF	TGCGCCAGCAGCCAACCCGGCGGTACAACTAATGAAAAACTGTTTTTT